This T cell receptor (beta chain) is from a study of neurological immune-mediated disorders. The sample holds many counts of this clonotype. The CDR3 loop spans 13 amino acids. The V end lost 5 bases, the J end lost 5 bases, and 13 bases lay between the germline ends. Looked up from germline, CDR1 is SQVTM and CDR2 is ANQGSEA. One entry per CDR3 protein results from TCRdb running MiXCR on the 5' RACE reads. Of some 65,000 distinct CDR3 sequences in the sample, roughly 4% were seen once. The clonotype comes from a man aged 50 to 59 with multiple sclerosis. V and J are TRBV29-1 and TRBJ1-5, with D perhaps TRBD1 (6 bases). The specimen was PBMCs. The CDR3 nucleotides are TGCAGCGTTAGGGACACCGACGATCAGCCCCAGCATTTT. It codes for CSVRDTDDQPQHF.